Sequencing of this T cell receptor beta chain was carried out in a study of T cell responses to AZD1222 COVID-19 vaccine. The study, taken as a whole, reports: Targeting of unmutated variant regions was reportedly seen in nearly half of spike-specific TCRs.

Notes on this clone: Its specificity is not known.

The germline gives CDR1 SQVTM, CDR2 ANQGSEA. This CDR3 has 11 residues. Between the trimmed V and J ends, which lost 7 bases and 11 bases, there was a span of 17 bases. Clones were sequenced by immunoSEQ multiplex PCR, and TCRdb holds only the in-frame ones, with some missing. The sample contains 150,000 to 200,000 clones, 90% to 95% of which appear only once. Sample: peripheral blood, taken on day 0 of AZD1222 vaccination. The receptor was isolated from an adult in good health. This chain uses TRBV29-1 with TRBJ1-1; tentative D call: TRBD1 (6 bases). The CDR3 loop reads CSGEEGVEAFF. Here the CDR3 DNA reads TGCAGCGGGGAAGAGGGGGTGGAGGCTTTCTTT.